The 10 T cell receptor beta chains given below trace back to one sample, sequenced in a study of T cells in Graves' hyperthyroidism and ophthalmopathy. TCR beta CDR3 regions were amplified from RNA transcripts. TCR CDR3 underwent first-round RT-PCR with the HTBI primer set. TCRdb re-called the multiplex PCR reads with MiXCR, one entry per CDR3 protein. There are roughly 500,000 distinct CDR3 sequences in the sample; 14% occur only once, and about 5.8% lies in the top ten. Sequencing used blood. All receptors derive from a woman in her 30s with Graves' hyperthyroidism that later progressed to Graves' ophthalmopathy.

This clonotype occurred many times. The chain has TRBV25-1 and TRBJ1-1, with D possibly matching TRBD1 (5 bases). The CDR3 sequence is 13 residues long. Looked up from germline, CDR1 is MGHDK and CDR2 is SYGVNS. V was pared by 6 bases and J by 3 bases, with 11 bases between. The CDR3: CASSAGGDTEAFF. The CDR3 nucleotides are TGTGCCAGCAGCGCGGGAGGGGACACTGAAGCTTTCTTT.

This clonotype was seen only a few times. It may be a read error: a sequence one base away is much more abundant. The rearrangement links TRBV7-6 to TRBJ2-3; D possibly corresponds to TRBD2 (5 bases). V was pared by 5 bases and J by 4 bases, with 13 bases between. The CDR3 extends over 14 amino acids. The germline CDR1 and CDR2 sequences are SGHVS and FNYEAQ. The CDR3 reads CASSVSETADTQYF. The CDR3, as DNA: TGTGCCAGCAGCGTTAGCGAGACCGCAGATACGCAGTATTTT.

This clonotype was counted a few times. V and J are TRBV12-5 and TRBJ2-6, with D uncertain. Germline V gene data show CDR1 as LGHNT and CDR2 as FRNRAP. Trimming stripped 4 bases from V and 0 bases from J, with 4 bases between. There are 14 residues in the CDR3. Here the CDR3 reads CASGSFSGANVLTF. CDR3 DNA sequence: TGTGCTAGTGGTTCCTTCTCTGGGGCCAACGTCCTGACTTTC.

This rearrangement joins TRBV14 to TRBJ2-7; D uncertain. V dropped 0 bases and J dropped 2 bases, with 11 bases sitting between them. Germline CDR1 and CDR2: SGHDN and FVKESK. The CDR3 has 15 residues. The CDR3 loop reads CASSQEVAATYEQYF. The DNA of the CDR3 is TGTGCCAGCAGCCAAGAGGTGGCGGCGACCTACGAGCAGTACTTC.

This sequence joins TRBV20-1 and TRBJ2-5; weak D call: TRBD1 (5 bases). This CDR3 has 18 amino acids. Germline CDR1 reads DFQATT; CDR2 reads SNEGSKA (reference sequence). Trimming pared 2 bases from V and 5 bases from J, leaving 27 bases between. The CDR3 DNA reads TGCAGTGCTAGAAGTGCAGGGCCTCCCGGTAACTCTAGGGAGACCCAGTACTTC. It specifies CSARSAGPPGNSRETQYF.

This clonotype was seen ten or more times. The chain employs TRBV20-1 and TRBJ2-7; 7 nucleotides agree with TRBD1. Trimming cost V 5 bases and J 7 bases; bases outside gene matches: 17. Germline lookup yields CDR1 DFQATT and CDR2 SNEGSKA (reference sequence). There are 15 residues in the CDR3. The DNA of the CDR3 is TGCAGTGCTCCCCCCCGGGGACAGACTCCTGTAGAGCAGTACTTC. It specifies CSAPPRGQTPVEQYF.

V is TRBV5-1 and J is TRBJ2-5; 10 bases are a match to TRBD1. CDR3 length: 15 amino acids. Germline loops: CDR1 SGHRS, CDR2 YFSETQ. Trimming at V came to 0 bases and at J to 5 bases, leaving 4 bases not matched to a gene. CDR3 sequence (DNA): TGCGCCAGCAGCTTGGTCGGACAGGGGGTGGAGACCCAGTACTTC. Amino acids: CASSLVGQGVETQYF.

This clonotype was observed a few times. V usage is TRBV2 and J usage is TRBJ2-5; 8 bases agree with TRBD1. Germline lookup yields CDR1 SNHLY and CDR2 FYNNEI. Trimming at V came to 4 bases and at J to 4 bases, leaving 8 bases not matched to a gene. The CDR3 consists of 15 residues. The CDR3 reads CASSGTGQVPETQYF. The CDR3 DNA follows: TGTGCCAGCAGTGGTACGGGACAGGTTCCAGAGACCCAGTACTTC.

This clonotype showed up many times. CDR3 in DNA: TGTGCCAGCAGTTTATACGGGGGACAGTCTAACGAGCAGTACTTC. This codes for CASSLYGGQSNEQYF. The chain couples TRBV28 to TRBJ2-7, with D possibly TRBD1 on 7 matching bases. Germline loops: CDR1 MDHEN, CDR2 SYDVKM. Trimming shortened V by 1 base and J by 5 bases, and 15 bases separated the two germline ends. The CDR3 totals 15 residues.

Many counts were recorded for this clonotype. V and J are TRBV29-1 and TRBJ2-6; no clear D gene. Trimming removed 6 bases at V and 4 bases at J, with 7 bases between. Germline V gives CDR1 SQVTM, CDR2 ANQGSEA. The CDR3 extends over 12 amino acids. The CDR3 nucleotides are TGCAGCGTAGCATTGGGGGCCAACGTCCTGACTTTC. Translation: CSVALGANVLTF.